Shown below are 27 T cell receptor beta chains from a single sample sequenced in a study of cytomegalovirus exposure and HLA in healthy donors. The PCR ran on 60 Vbeta and 13 Jbeta primers. Sequencing used immunoSEQ multiplex PCR; TCRdb keeps in-frame clones, though not all of them. The sample records 150,000 to 180,000 clones, 65% to 75% being singletons. Sequencing was done on a sample of PBMCs. These TCRs come from a man between 18 and 35 years old in good health and CMV-seronegative.

This chain joins TRBV25-1 and TRBJ2-7; 7 bases align to TRBD1. The trim removed 6 bases at V and 7 bases at J, leaving 6 bases unmatched. Germline CDR1 is MGHDK and CDR2 is SYGVNS. CDR3 length: 12 residues. The DNA for the CDR3 is TGTGCCAGCAGAACAGGGGCTGCTGAGCAGTACTTC. Encoded protein: CASRTGAAEQYF.

The chain is built from TRBV27 and TRBJ2-1, with 10 bases matching TRBD2. CDR1 is MNHEY and CDR2 is SMNVEV in the germline V gene (reference sequence). The CDR3 has 14 residues. V gave up 6 bases and J gave up 4 bases; unmatched junction bases: 3. DNA of the CDR3: TGTGCCAGCAGACCGGGACTAGCGTACAATGAGCAGTTCTTC. Translated, it gives CASRPGLAYNEQFF.

This clone showed up just once. The chain carries TRBV6-1 and TRBJ2-7; 8 nucleotides line up with TRBD1. Germline loops: CDR1 MNHNS, CDR2 SASEGT. The CDR3 contains 14 residues. Germline trimming cut 4 bases from V and 2 bases from J; bases unmatched to any gene: 4. As DNA, the CDR3 is TGTGCCAGCAGTGCTGGACAGGGCGCCTACGAGCAGTACGTC. Its protein product is CASSAGQGAYEQYV.

The rearrangement uses TRBV10-2 and TRBJ2-3; D is unclear. Trimming stripped 2 bases from V and 1 base from J, with 10 bases between. This CDR3 is built from 15 residues. CDR1 and CDR2 from the germline V gene are WSHSY and SAAADI. CDR3 amino acids: CASSEPWQGTDTQYF. The CDR3 DNA sequence: TGCGCCAGCAGTGAGCCCTGGCAGGGCACAGATACGCAGTATTTT.

This chain joins TRBV5-4 and TRBJ2-1; D is uncertain. Per germline, CDR1 SGHNT and CDR2 YYREEE (reference sequence). Trimming took off 0 bases at V and 2 bases at J, with 12 bases between the two ends. This CDR3 contains 16 residues. In DNA form, the CDR3 reads TGTGCCAGCAGCTTGGCCGTGCTAAACCCCTACAATGAGCAGTTCTTC. It codes for CASSLAVLNPYNEQFF.

The chain has TRBV28 and TRBJ2-5; D is uncertain. The germline V gene has CDR1 MDHEN and CDR2 SYDVKM. Trimming took 2 bases from V and 5 from J, leaving 9 bases between them. The CDR3 runs to 13 residues. The CDR3 sequence: CASSLVDGETQYF. The CDR3 DNA reads as TGTGCCAGCAGTTTAGTAGACGGGGAGACCCAGTACTTC.

Only one count was recorded for this clone. The rearrangement joins TRBV7-9 to TRBJ2-3, with D hard to call. This CDR3 contains 16 residues. The V gene lost 1 base and the J gene lost 0 bases, with 11 bases spanning the gap. CDR1 is SEHNR and CDR2 is FQNEAQ in the germline V gene (reference sequence). The CDR3 is CASSLGQDASTDTQYF. In DNA, the CDR3 is TGTGCCAGCAGCTTAGGGCAGGATGCTAGCACAGATACGCAGTATTTT.

The V gene is TRBV5-1, the J gene TRBJ1-2; 7 bases match TRBD1. V dropped 1 base and J dropped 4; count of bases not matched to a gene: 7. From germline, CDR1 is SGHRS and CDR2 YFSETQ. CDR3 length: 15 residues. The CDR3 region has the DNA TGCGCCAGCAGCTTGACCCCGACAGGGCGCTATGGCTACACCTTC. This sequence encodes CASSLTPTGRYGYTF.

The chain carries TRBV7-3 and TRBJ1-5; D uncertain. Germline lookup yields CDR1 SGHTA and CDR2 FQGTGA. V shed 5 bases and J shed 6 bases, with 11 bases lying between them. The CDR3 sequence is 13 residues long. The CDR3 reads CASSETMGQPQHF. CDR3 nucleotide sequence: TGTGCCAGCAGCGAGACTATGGGTCAGCCCCAGCATTTT.

The chain recombines TRBV7-9 with TRBJ1-4, with 7 nucleotides matching TRBD1. With V trimmed by 1 base and J by 8 bases, 7 bases remained unmatched. The germline V gene encodes CDR1 SEHNR and CDR2 FQNEAQ (reference sequence). This CDR3 contains 15 residues. The CDR3 reads CASSLVRGGSEKLFF. CDR3 bases: TGTGCCAGCAGCTTAGTAAGAGGGGGCTCGGAAAAACTGTTTTTT.

The chain recombines TRBV7-3 with TRBJ1-2, with TRBD1 matching 7 bases. The CDR3 totals 13 residues. Germline loops: CDR1 SGHTA, CDR2 FQGTGA. V gave up 3 bases and J gave up 7 bases; unmatched junction bases: 5. Here the CDR3 DNA reads TGTGCCAGCAGCTTCGACAGGGAATTTGGCTACACCTTC. Translating it yields CASSFDREFGYTF.

The rearrangement uses TRBV27 and TRBJ1-4; D might be TRBD1 (6 bases). Germline CDR1 MNHEY, CDR2 SMNVEV (reference sequence). V shed 5 bases and J shed 6 bases, with 10 bases lying between them. This CDR3 is 13 amino acids long. CDR3 sequence (DNA): TGTGCCAGCAGTAGGGACATCGATGAAAAACTGTTTTTT. Amino acid sequence: CASSRDIDEKLFF.

This clone was detected only a few times. The gene calls are TRBV6-5 and TRBJ2-7, with a tentative D call TRBD2 (6 bases). The CDR3 runs 15 residues. Germline values: CDR1 MNHEY, CDR2 SVGAGI. V gave up 4 bases and J gave up 5 bases, with 18 bases separating them. DNA of the CDR3: TGTGCCAGCAGTTTCGGGGGACTGTCCTTAGACGAGCAGTACTTC. This sequence encodes CASSFGGLSLDEQYF.

The V gene is TRBV4-3, the J gene TRBJ1-1, with D perhaps matching TRBD1 (6 bases). The germline V gene encodes CDR1 LGHNA and CDR2 YSLEER. Trimming cost V 2 bases and J 3 bases, with 10 bases left between them. The CDR3 spans 14 residues. CDR3 residues: CASSQPGTHTEAFF. The CDR3 nucleotides are TGCGCCAGCAGCCAACCCGGGACACACACTGAAGCTTTCTTT.

The J gene is TRBJ1-2, the V gene TRBV6-6, with D uncertain. Germline V CDR1 and CDR2: MNHNY, SVGAGI (reference sequence). V was trimmed by 2 bases and J by 1 base, leaving 5 bases between them. The CDR3 extends over 13 amino acids. CDR3 in amino acids: CASSYNFNYGYTF. CDR3 sequence (DNA): TGTGCCAGCAGTTACAACTTTAACTATGGCTACACCTTC.

The chain uses TRBV19 and TRBJ1-1; D unresolved. Germline V gene lookup returns CDR1 LNHDA and CDR2 SQIVND (reference sequence). The CDR3 is made up of 14 amino acids. The germline V and J ends were trimmed by 5 bases and 4 bases, with 14 bases remaining between them. The CDR3 DNA sequence: TGTGCCAGTAGTCGAATGGAGGTCGGCACTGAAGCTTTCTTT. Amino acid sequence: CASSRMEVGTEAFF. Full variable domain (outside the CDR3, taken from reference TRBV19 and TRBJ1-1): DGGITQSPKYLFRKEGQNVTLSCEQNLNHDAMYWYRQDPGQGLRLIYYSQIVNDFQKGDIAEGYSVSREKKESFPLTVTSAQKNPTAFYLCASSRMEVGTEAFFGQGTRLTVV.

This clone was seen a handful of times. This rearrangement joins TRBV9 to TRBJ1-1; TRBD1 might be the D (5 bases). V was shortened by 3 bases and J by 0 bases, with 12 bases between the two germline ends. Germline V gene lookup returns CDR1 SGDLS and CDR2 YYNGEE. The CDR3 sequence is 15 residues long. The CDR3 spells CASSARGSMNTEAFF. The CDR3 bases are TGTGCCAGCAGCGCCCGGGGGAGTATGAACACTGAAGCTTTCTTT.

The J gene is TRBJ1-1, the V gene TRBV19, with D unclear. The V gene lost 5 bases and the J gene lost 3 bases, with 7 bases spanning the gap. Germline V gene lookup returns CDR1 LNHDA and CDR2 SQIVND (reference sequence). CDR3 length equals 12 residues. The CDR3: CASSAEDTEAFF. CDR3 bases: TGTGCCAGTAGTGCCGAGGACACTGAAGCTTTCTTT.

This clone has more than one count but fewer than ten. The chain links TRBV7-8 to TRBJ1-1; 7 bases fit TRBD1. From germline, CDR1 is SGHVS and CDR2 FQNEAQ. The V segment lost 8 bases and the J segment 1 base; nucleotides outside the gene matches: 13. The CDR3 is 16 amino acids. Written as DNA, the CDR3 is TGTGCCAGCTCTCCCCGAGGGCCAGGGGGGAACACTGAAGCTTTCTTT. Its translation: CASSPRGPGGNTEAFF. Drawing the rest from reference TRBV7-8 and TRBJ1-1, the complete variable domain is GAGVSQSPRYKVAKRGQDVALRCDPISGHVSLFWYQQALGQGPEFLTYFQNEAQLDKSGLPSDRFFAERPEGSVSTLKIQRTQQEDSAVYLCASSPRGPGGNTEAFFGQGTRLTVV.

A word on this clone: At one boundary the junction diverges from the germline segment, which might be a read error. V is TRBV6-4 and J is TRBJ2-6; D perhaps matches TRBD1 (5 bases). The germline V gene encodes CDR1 MRHNA and CDR2 SNTAGT. The CDR3 has 14 amino acids. CDR3 region: CASSKSSGANGLTF. The CDR3 coding sequence is TGTGCCAGCAGCAAGAGCTCTGGGGCCAACGGCCTGACTTTC.

This clone was detected a few times. The J gene is TRBJ1-4, the V gene TRBV10-3; D not resolved. V lost 6 bases to trimming and J lost 5 bases, with 10 bases between them. This CDR3 region has 13 residues. Germline V CDR1 and CDR2: ENHRY, SYGVKD. The CDR3: CAIRSQANEKLFF. DNA of the CDR3: TGTGCCATCAGGAGCCAGGCGAATGAAAAACTGTTTTTT.

This clone was found once. V usage is TRBV7-3 and J usage is TRBJ2-5; a weak D match, TRBD2 (5 bases). CDR1 is SGHTA and CDR2 is FQGTGA in the germline V gene. This CDR3 spans 13 amino acids. Trimming stripped 2 bases from V and 9 bases from J, with 13 bases between. The CDR3: CASSLSGLEAQYF. Written as DNA, the CDR3 is TGTGCCAGCAGCTTATCCGGACTGGAGGCCCAGTACTTC.

The chain uses TRBV19 and TRBJ1-2; 8 bases match TRBD1. The CDR3 spans 14 residues. V trimming: 3 bases; J trimming: 4 bases; junction bases outside the gene matches: 4. CDR1 and CDR2 from the germline V gene are LNHDA and SQIVND (reference sequence). In nucleotides, the CDR3 is TGTGCCAGTAGTATCAGGGGGCTGGCCTATGGCTACACCTTC. Encoded protein: CASSIRGLAYGYTF.

The rearrangement uses TRBV6-6 and TRBJ1-2, with D possibly TRBD1 on 6 matching bases. The CDR3 runs 14 residues. Looked up from germline, CDR1 is MNHNY and CDR2 is SVGAGI (reference sequence). Trimming cost V 7 bases and J 2 bases, with 14 bases left between them. This CDR3 reads CASTHRVANYGYTF. The CDR3 DNA reads TGTGCCAGCACCCACAGGGTTGCCAACTATGGCTACACCTTC.

V gene TRBV7-8 combines with J gene TRBJ2-5; TRBD2 matches 11 bases. V was clipped by 5 bases and J by 4 bases; unmatched bases: 9. The CDR3 covers 16 residues. Germline-derived CDR1 and CDR2 are SGHVS and FQNEAQ. CDR3 region: CASSQPLAGASETQYF. In nucleotides, the CDR3 is TGTGCCAGCAGCCAACCACTAGCGGGGGCCTCAGAGACCCAGTACTTC.

The chain combines TRBV6-1 with TRBJ2-7; no clear D gene. V lost 6 bases to trimming and J lost 3 bases, with 21 bases between them. The length of the CDR3 is 16 residues. Germline V gene sequence: CDR1 MNHNS, CDR2 SASEGT. CDR3 DNA: TGTGCCAGCAGAGAACTGCTGGGCGCCCTGATCTACGAGCAGTACTTC. It codes for CASRELLGALIYEQYF.

This chain connects TRBV11-2 to TRBJ1-5; D might be TRBD1 (5 bases). The V end lost 4 bases, the J end lost 1 base, and 14 bases lay between the germline ends. Per germline, CDR1 SGHAT and CDR2 FQNNGV. This CDR3 is 16 amino acids long. CDR3 DNA: TGTGCCAGCAGCTCCCTGGGGGGTATGAGCAATCAGCCCCAGCATTTT. This codes for CASSSLGGMSNQPQHF.